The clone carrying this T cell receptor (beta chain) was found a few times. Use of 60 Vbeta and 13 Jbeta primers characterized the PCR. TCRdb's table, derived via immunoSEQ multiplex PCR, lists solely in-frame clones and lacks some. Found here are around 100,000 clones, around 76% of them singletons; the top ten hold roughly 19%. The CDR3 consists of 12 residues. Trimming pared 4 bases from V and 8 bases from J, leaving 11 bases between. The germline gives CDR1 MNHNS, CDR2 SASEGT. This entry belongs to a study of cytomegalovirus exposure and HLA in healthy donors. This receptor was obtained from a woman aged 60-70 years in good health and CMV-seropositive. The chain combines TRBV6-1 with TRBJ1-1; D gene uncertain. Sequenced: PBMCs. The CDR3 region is CASSVLRVEAFF. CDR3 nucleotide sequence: TGTGCCAGCAGTGTGCTTCGGGTAGAAGCTTTCTTT.